This TCR beta chain was sequenced during a study of T-cell reconstitution after alpha-beta-depleted transplantation in children. Preparation of the TCRbeta library involved a method that used unique molecular identifiers. TCRdb reprocessed the PCR reads via MiXCR and lists one record per CDR3 protein. In the table there are about 690,000 distinct CDR3 sequences, about 15% of which are singletons. This receptor was taken from a human donor who donated a stem cell graft to a child with acute myeloid leukemia. The specimen comprised PBMCs from the stem cell graft donor, sampled from the stem cell graft.

CDR3 nucleotide sequence: TGTGCCAGCAAGGGGGGGAGGCAGCCCCAGCATTTT. Protein sequence: CASKGGRQPQHF. The chain uses TRBV11-2 and TRBJ1-5, with TRBD1 as a possible D gene (6 bases). Trimming pared 7 bases from V and 7 bases from J, leaving 11 bases between. Germline CDR1 and CDR2: SGHAT and FQNNGV. This CDR3 is built from 12 residues. Based on the CDR3 plus reference TRBV11-2 and TRBJ1-5, the full variable domain is EAGVAQSPRYKIIEKRQSVAFWCNPISGHATLYWYQQILGQGPKLLIQFQNNGVVDDSQLPKDRFSAERLKGVDSTLKIQPAKLEDSAVYLCASKGGRQPQHFGDGTRLSIL.